The 28 T cell receptor beta chains below were found in one sample sequenced in a study of T cell responses to AZD1222 COVID-19 vaccine. Measured with immunoSEQ multiplex PCR; TCRdb has only the in-frame clones, and not every one. The top ten clones hold 44% of a sample with 90,000 to 110,000 clones, roughly nine tenths of them seen once. Sequencing was performed on peripheral blood, taken 28 days after the second AZD1222 dose. These receptors were obtained from an adult who received the AZD1222 COVID-19 vaccine.

V usage is TRBV28 and J usage is TRBJ2-7; TRBD2 matches 13 bases. Germline V gene sequence: CDR1 MDHEN, CDR2 SYDVKM. V dropped 7 bases and J dropped 3; count of bases not matched to a gene: 3. The CDR3 covers 14 residues. CDR3 in amino acids: CASTGTSGVYEQYF. In DNA, the CDR3 is TGTGCCAGCACGGGGACTAGCGGGGTCTACGAGCAGTACTTC.

The DNA of the CDR3 is TGCGCCAGCAGCCAAGTACCCAGGACCGGGGAGCTGTTTTTT. Translating it yields CASSQVPRTGELFF. The chain has TRBV4-3 and TRBJ2-2; unclear D gene. This CDR3 spans 14 amino acids. CDR1 and CDR2 from the germline V gene are LGHNA and YSLEER. Trimming shortened V by 1 base and J by 5 bases, and 8 bases separated the two germline ends.

This chain joins TRBV5-4 and TRBJ2-7; 8 bases match TRBD2. The CDR3 length is 15 residues. Germline lookup yields CDR1 SGHNT and CDR2 YYREEE (reference sequence). J lost 0 bases, V lost 1 base, and 3 bases had no gene match. The CDR3 region has the DNA TGTGCCAGCAGCTTGAGCGGGAGCGGCTCCTACGAGCAGTACTTC. This gives the protein CASSLSGSGSYEQYF.

V is TRBV14 and J is TRBJ1-4, with 8 bases lining up with TRBD1. Germline CDR1 SGHDN, CDR2 FVKESK. This CDR3 contains 15 residues. V lost 6 bases and J lost 10; bases outside the gene matches: 13. The CDR3 protein is CASRPSGQGGGKLFF. In nucleotides, the CDR3 is TGTGCCAGCAGACCCTCTGGACAGGGCGGCGGAAAACTGTTTTTT. The whole variable domain, filled in from reference TRBV14 and TRBJ1-4, reads EAGVTQFPSHSVIEKGQTVTLRCDPISGHDNLYWYRRVMGKEIKFLLHFVKESKQDESGMPNNRFLAERTGGTYSTLKVQPAELEDSGVYFCASRPSGQGGGKLFFGSGTQLSVL.

The rearrangement links TRBV5-1 to TRBJ2-1; tentatively, D is TRBD2 (6 bases). This CDR3 has 14 residues. Per germline, CDR1 SGHRS and CDR2 YFSETQ. Trimming left V 3 bases short and J 5 bases short, with 12 bases between. In nucleotides, the CDR3 is TGCGCCAGCAGCTCGCCGGGGGTCGACAATGAGCAGTTCTTC. Translated, it gives CASSSPGVDNEQFF.

The J gene is TRBJ2-3, the V gene TRBV5-4, with 9 nucleotides matching TRBD2. V lost 0 bases, J lost 3 bases, and 8 bases stayed unmatched. This CDR3 is built from 17 residues. Germline CDR1 is SGHNT and CDR2 is YYREEE (reference sequence). CDR3 nucleotides: TGTGCCAGCAGCTTGGCGGCGGGAGGGCCAATGACAGATACGCAGTATTTT. Its protein is CASSLAAGGPMTDTQYF.

The chain has TRBV5-4 and TRBJ2-1, with TRBD2 identical over 7 bases. V gave up 4 bases and J gave up 8 bases; unmatched junction bases: 9. The germline V gene encodes CDR1 SGHNT and CDR2 YYREEE (reference sequence). This CDR3 comprises 14 residues. The DNA of the CDR3 is TGTGCCAGCAGCGTGGGGGGGAGGAGAGATGAGCAGTTCTTC. It encodes CASSVGGRRDEQFF.

The rearrangement links TRBV3-1 (or the pseudogene TRBV3-2) to TRBJ1-2; TRBD1 matches at 7 bases. The V segment lost 5 bases and the J segment 5 bases; nucleotides outside the gene matches: 8. The germline V gene encodes CDR1 LGHDT and CDR2 YNNKEL (reference sequence). The CDR3 runs 14 residues. The CDR3 loop is CASSLEGAGYGYTF. As DNA, the CDR3 is TGTGCCAGCAGCTTAGAGGGGGCTGGATATGGCTACACCTTC.

The J gene is TRBJ2-3, the V gene TRBV11-3; possibly TRBD2 for D (5 bases). Germline-derived CDR1 and CDR2 are SGHNT and YENEEA. This CDR3 comprises 13 residues. Between the trimmed V and J ends, which lost 3 bases and 12 bases, there was a span of 16 bases. The CDR3 protein is CASSFEGATLQYF. CDR3 sequence (DNA): TGTGCCAGCAGCTTCGAGGGCGCGACCCTCCAGTATTTT. Based on the CDR3 plus reference TRBV11-3 and TRBJ2-3, the full variable domain is EAGVVQSPRYKIIEKKQPVAFWCNPISGHNTLYWYLQNLGQGPELLIRYENEEAVDDSQLPKDRFSAERLKGVDSTLKIQPAELGDSAVYLCASSFEGATLQYFGPGTRLTVL.

This chain joins TRBV5-1 and TRBJ2-1; 7 bases line up with TRBD1. V dropped 4 bases and J dropped 4; count of bases not matched to a gene: 11. From germline, CDR1 is SGHRS and CDR2 YFSETQ. This CDR3 has 16 residues. CDR3 coding DNA: TGCGCCAGCAGCCCCGCCGGGACAGCCAATTACAATGAGCAGTTCTTC. This encodes CASSPAGTANYNEQFF.

This chain uses TRBV19 with TRBJ1-5, with 11 bases identical to TRBD1. In germline, CDR1 is LNHDA, CDR2 SQIVND (reference sequence). V was pared by 5 bases and J by 0 bases, with 3 bases of the junction left unmatched. The CDR3 loop spans 16 amino acids. CDR3 DNA sequence: TGTGCCAGTAGTGCGGGACAGGGGGGTAGCAATCAGCCCCAGCATTTT. Its protein is CASSAGQGGSNQPQHF.

The rearrangement uses TRBV11-2 and TRBJ2-1, with 10 bases matching TRBD2. The CDR3 loop spans 14 amino acids. Trimming at V came to 5 bases and at J to 6 bases, leaving 4 bases not matched to a gene. Germline CDR1 reads SGHAT; CDR2 reads FQNNGV. CDR3 loop: CASSLSGRSNEQFF. The CDR3 DNA sequence: TGTGCCAGCAGCCTTAGCGGGAGGTCCAATGAGCAGTTCTTC.

This clone was recorded only once. The chain combines TRBV7-2 with TRBJ2-1; 8 nucleotides match TRBD2. CDR3 length: 14 residues. The J segment lost 5 bases and the V segment lost 5 bases, leaving 5 bases of the junction unmatched. Germline CDR1 reads SGHTA; CDR2 reads FQGNSA. The chain's CDR3 is CASSLSLADNEQFF. CDR3 DNA: TGTGCCAGCAGCCTATCACTAGCGGACAATGAGCAGTTCTTC.

In DNA, the CDR3 is TGTGCCAGCAGCTCCACGGGACAGGGTAGCACCGGGGAGCTGTTTTTT. Protein sequence: CASSSTGQGSTGELFF. The V gene is TRBV7-3, the J gene TRBJ2-2; 9 bases fit TRBD1. The trim removed 4 bases at V and 4 bases at J, leaving 7 bases unmatched. CDR1 and CDR2 (germline): SGHTA, FQGTGA. This CDR3 region has 16 residues.

This clone has only one observation. The V and J genes are TRBV4-1 and TRBJ2-2; 7 nucleotides match TRBD2. The V gene's germline CDR1 is MGHRA and CDR2 YSYEKL. The length of the CDR3 is 18 residues. V shed 3 bases and J 0 bases; nucleotides not matched to a gene: 10. CDR3 nucleotide sequence: TGCGCCAGCAGCCACTTATCCCCTAGCGGAGCGAACACCGGGGAGCTGTTTTTT. Residues: CASSHLSPSGANTGELFF.

V usage is TRBV7-3 and J usage is TRBJ1-1; no definite D call. This CDR3 contains 14 residues. Germline CDR1 is SGHTA and CDR2 is FQGTGA. The V gene lost 2 bases and the J gene lost 1 base, with 8 bases spanning the gap. CDR3 nucleotides: TGTGCCAGCAGCTTATCCTCCTGGAACACTGAAGCTTTCTTT. Its protein product is CASSLSSWNTEAFF.

Regarding this clone: In the same sample, other DNA sequences code for this CDR3. The chain couples TRBV18 to TRBJ1-5; D is uncertain. This CDR3 spans 15 amino acids. Germline CDR1 is KGHSH and CDR2 is LQKENI. The V gene lost 2 bases and the J gene lost 4 bases, with 12 bases spanning the gap. DNA for the CDR3: TGTGCCAGCTCACCAGGTGGCAACAGTAATCAGCCCCAGCATTTT. Its translation is CASSPGGNSNQPQHF.

The chain carries TRBV6-1 and TRBJ2-4; D unclear. The CDR3 runs to 10 residues. Between the trimmed V and J ends, which lost 0 bases and 16 bases, there was a span of 7 bases. Germline-derived CDR1 and CDR2 are MNHNS and SASEGT. The CDR3 nucleotides read TGTGCCAGCAGTGAAGCCAAAGCCTACTTC. Translation gives CASSEAKAYF.

The chain links TRBV19 to TRBJ2-6, with 9 bases aligning to TRBD1. Germline V lookup: CDR1 LNHDA, CDR2 SQIVND (reference sequence). Trimming at V came to 5 bases and at J to 2 bases, leaving 7 bases not matched to a gene. CDR3 length equals 17 residues. The CDR3: CASSPGQGSTGANVLTF. As DNA, the CDR3 is TGTGCCAGTAGTCCTGGACAGGGGAGCACTGGGGCCAACGTCCTGACTTTC. The variable domain in full, completed from reference TRBV19 and TRBJ2-6, reads DGGITQSPKYLFRKEGQNVTLSCEQNLNHDAMYWYRQDPGQGLRLIYYSQIVNDFQKGDIAEGYSVSREKKESFPLTVTSAQKNPTAFYLCASSPGQGSTGANVLTFGAGSRLTVL.

The V call is TRBV11-2, the J call TRBJ2-7; D is unclear. V was pared by 0 bases and J by 4 bases, with 10 bases between. There are 14 residues in the CDR3. From germline, CDR1 is SGHAT and CDR2 FQNNGV. CDR3 nucleotide sequence: TGTGCCAGCAGCTTAGACCTCGGGCCGTACGAGCAGTACTTC. Amino acids: CASSLDLGPYEQYF.

The chain employs TRBV28 and TRBJ1-4; a possible D gene is TRBD1 (6 bases). Germline CDR1 MDHEN, CDR2 SYDVKM. This CDR3 has 13 amino acids. V was shortened by 5 bases and J by 8 bases, with 12 bases between the two germline ends. The CDR3 DNA sequence: TGTGCCAGCAGTACCTACAGGGACGAAAAACTGTTTTTT. Translation: CASSTYRDEKLFF.

V is TRBV12-5 and J is TRBJ2-1, with 7 bases fitting TRBD2. The germline CDR1 and CDR2 sequences are LGHNT and FRNRAP. This CDR3 has 15 amino acids. V trimming: 7 bases; J trimming: 9 bases; junction bases outside the gene matches: 15. The CDR3 sequence is CASALSGTTFFEQFF. Here the CDR3 DNA reads TGTGCTAGTGCCCTCTCCGGGACTACCTTCTTTGAGCAGTTCTTC.

The chain joins TRBV19 to TRBJ2-2; 11 nucleotides agree with TRBD2. CDR3 length equals 15 residues. V lost 7 bases, J lost 7 bases, and 8 bases stayed unmatched. The V gene's germline CDR1 is LNHDA and CDR2 SQIVND (reference sequence). The CDR3 region is CASNPTSGIHGELFF. The CDR3 DNA follows: TGTGCCAGTAACCCGACTAGCGGGATACACGGGGAGCTGTTTTTT. Variable domain in full (rest from reference TRBV19 and TRBJ2-2): DGGITQSPKYLFRKEGQNVTLSCEQNLNHDAMYWYRQDPGQGLRLIYYSQIVNDFQKGDIAEGYSVSREKKESFPLTVTSAQKNPTAFYLCASNPTSGIHGELFFGEGSRLTVL.

The chain uses TRBV5-3 and TRBJ2-7; either TRBD1 or TRBD2 may fit D (5 bases each). TRBV5-3 is an ORF, with its function uncertain. This CDR3 comprises 12 residues. Trimming removed 4 bases at V and 3 bases at J, with 8 bases between. For the CDR3, the DNA is TGTGCCAGAAGCGGGGGACGCTACGAGCAGTACTTC. Protein sequence: CARSGGRYEQYF.

The chain links TRBV28 to TRBJ1-2, with D hard to call. The V and J ends lost 4 bases and 7 bases respectively, with 19 bases between them. Looked up from germline, CDR1 is MDHEN and CDR2 is SYDVKM. This CDR3 has 15 amino acids. The chain's CDR3 is CASSSGRTFQSGYTF. CDR3 coding DNA: TGTGCCAGCAGTTCTGGTCGGACCTTTCAGAGTGGCTACACCTTC.

This chain joins TRBV6-2 or TRBV6-3 and TRBJ1-6, with TRBD1 matching over 7 bases. Trimming took 6 bases from V and 7 from J; bases not matched to a gene: 6. Germline CDR1 and CDR2: MNHEY and SVGEGT. There are 14 residues in the CDR3. The CDR3 DNA reads as TGTGCCAGCAGCCCACCGGACAGGAATTCACCCCTCCACTTT. The encoded protein is CASSPPDRNSPLHF.

The chain combines TRBV28 with TRBJ1-3; D remains unclear. V was shortened by 8 bases and J by 0 bases, with 8 bases between the two germline ends. This CDR3 has 13 residues. Germline-derived CDR1 and CDR2 are MDHEN and SYDVKM. The CDR3 DNA follows: TGTGCCAGCTGCCTCGTCTCTGGAAACACCATATATTTT. It specifies CASCLVSGNTIYF.

This clone was recorded once. This rearrangement joins TRBV7-9 to TRBJ1-3; D is unclear. CDR1 and CDR2 (germline): SEHNR, FQNEAQ (reference sequence). The CDR3 is 17 amino acids. Deletions cut 5 bases from V and 0 bases from J, with 17 bases between. The CDR3 spells CASSPGGYTHSGNTIYF. The CDR3 DNA sequence: TGTGCCAGCAGCCCAGGAGGGTACACCCACTCTGGAAACACCATATATTTT.